The 13 T cell receptor beta chains below were found in one sample sequenced in a study of control samples from healthy donors and cancer patients. Measured with immunoSEQ multiplex PCR; TCRdb has only the in-frame clones, and not every one. The sample gives just over 90,000 clones, more than 85% of which show up once; about 1.3% is in the top ten. Material for sequencing was blood. Receptors were obtained from a woman between 45 and 60 years old in good health.

V usage is TRBV7-2 and J usage is TRBJ2-2; D ambiguous. Germline V gene sequence: CDR1 SGHTA, CDR2 FQGNSA. The CDR3 length is 13 residues. Trimming pared 5 bases from V and 6 bases from J, leaving 10 bases between. As DNA, the CDR3 is TGTGCCAGCAGCCCCCAGCCGGCCGGGGAGCTGTTTTTT. Protein: CASSPQPAGELFF.

This rearrangement joins TRBV5-6 to TRBJ2-1, with 7 bases that match TRBD2. CDR1 is SGHDT and CDR2 is YYEEEE in the germline V gene. CDR3 length: 16 residues. V was clipped by 0 bases and J by 2 bases; unmatched bases: 5. The CDR3 region has the DNA TGTGCCAGCAGCTTGGTGGGTAGCGGGCCCTACAATGAGCAGTTCTTC. Its protein product is CASSLVGSGPYNEQFF.

This rearrangement joins TRBV5-6 to TRBJ2-7; tentatively, D is TRBD1 or TRBD2 (5 bases each). This CDR3 has 12 amino acids. Trimming left V 3 bases short and J 6 bases short, with 10 bases between. CDR1 is SGHDT, CDR2 YYEEEE, per germline. The CDR3 DNA is TGTGCCAGCAGCTGGACGAGGGGCGAGCAGTACTTC. Translating gives CASSWTRGEQYF.

The CDR3 bases are TGCAGCGTCCGGACAGGAGAATCCTATAATTCACCCCTCCACTTT. Its translation is CSVRTGESYNSPLHF. The J gene is TRBJ1-6, the V gene TRBV29-1; 7 nucleotides align to TRBD1. V shed 6 bases, J shed 1 base, and the junction held 6 bases outside the gene matches. The CDR3 runs 15 residues. Germline V gene sequence: CDR1 SQVTM, CDR2 ANQGSEA.

This chain uses TRBV7-8 with TRBJ1-2, with TRBD1 as a possible D gene (5 bases). The V and J ends lost 1 base and 5 bases respectively, with 14 bases between them. The CDR3 runs to 15 residues. Germline CDR1 reads SGHVS; CDR2 reads FQNEAQ. CDR3: CASSLERGPPYGYTF. In DNA, the CDR3 is TGTGCCAGCAGCTTAGAACGGGGACCTCCGTATGGCTACACCTTC.

This chain links TRBV3-1 (or the pseudogene TRBV3-2) with TRBJ1-2; D uncertain. CDR3 size: 12 residues. V was shortened by 4 bases and J by 7 bases, with 10 bases between the two germline ends. CDR1 and CDR2 from the germline V gene are LGHDT and YNNKEL (reference sequence). CDR3 amino acids: CASSLGESGYTF. In nucleotides, the CDR3 is TGTGCCAGCAGCCTCGGAGAGTCTGGCTACACCTTC.

The rearrangement links TRBV24-1 to TRBJ2-7; D is unclear. V was trimmed by 5 bases and J by 4 bases, leaving 5 bases between them. Germline assignment: CDR1 KGHDR and CDR2 SFDVKD. The CDR3 extends over 11 amino acids. CDR3 in amino acids: CATSGGYEQYF. Written as DNA, the CDR3 is TGTGCCACCAGTGGGGGTTACGAGCAGTACTTC.

A few counts support this clone. V usage is TRBV4-3 and J usage is TRBJ1-5; D is unclear. The CDR3 has 18 residues. V was clipped by 1 base and J by 1 base, with 17 bases between them. In germline, CDR1 is LGHNA, CDR2 YSLEER. The CDR3 here is CASSQAPFRFRSNQPQHF. CDR3 in DNA: TGCGCCAGCAGCCAAGCCCCCTTCCGATTTCGAAGCAATCAGCCCCAGCATTTT.

The rearrangement joins TRBV9 to TRBJ1-3; possible D gene TRBD1, 6 bases. The length of the CDR3 is 13 residues. CDR1 and CDR2 from the germline V gene are SGDLS and YYNGEE. Deletions cut 4 bases from V and 7 bases from J, with 12 bases between. The CDR3 here is CASSPSRGNTIYF. CDR3 bases: TGTGCCAGCAGCCCCTCAAGGGGGAACACCATATATTTT. The full variable domain, its missing parts supplied by reference TRBV9 and TRBJ1-3, is DSGVTQTPKHLITATGQRVTLRCSPRSGDLSVYWYQQSLDQGLQFLIQYYNGEERAKGNILERFSAQQFPDLHSELNLSSLELGDSALYFCASSPSRGNTIYFGEGSWLTVV.

This rearrangement joins TRBV18 to TRBJ1-1; D unresolved. CDR1 KGHSH and CDR2 LQKENI come from the germline V gene. The CDR3 has 14 amino acids. Trimming stripped 6 bases from V and 1 base from J, with 12 bases between. CDR3 coding DNA: TGTGCCAGCTCCCGGTCAGCCAAGAACACTGAAGCTTTCTTT. Translating it yields CASSRSAKNTEAFF.

The chain carries TRBV18 and TRBJ1-2; 9 bases agree with TRBD1. In germline, CDR1 is KGHSH, CDR2 LQKENI. V lost 3 bases and J lost 6; bases outside the gene matches: 2. This CDR3 region has 13 residues. CDR3 coding DNA: TGTGCCAGCTCACCTTGGGACAGGGATGGCTACACCTTC. Its protein product is CASSPWDRDGYTF.

V gene TRBV11-3 combines with J gene TRBJ2-7, with unresolved D. CDR3 length: 15 amino acids. V was pared by 8 bases and J by 2 bases, with 19 bases between. In germline, CDR1 is SGHNT, CDR2 YENEEA. The CDR3 spells CASASQVKTPYEQYF. The CDR3 region has the DNA TGTGCCAGCGCCTCGCAGGTAAAAACACCCTACGAGCAGTACTTC.

The chain uses TRBV12-5 and TRBJ2-1; 7 bases fit TRBD2. The V gene's germline CDR1 is LGHNT and CDR2 FRNRAP. Germline trimming cut 0 bases from V and 9 bases from J; bases unmatched to any gene: 23. The length of the CDR3 is 20 residues. The CDR3 bases are TGTGCTAGTGGTTTGGTATCTTTGGGCTGGACTAGGGCTCGCGGCGCTGAGCAGTTCTTC. This gives the protein CASGLVSLGWTRARGAEQFF.